These 30 T cell receptor beta chains originate from one sample sequenced in a study of metastatic and nonmetastatic thyroid tumors (dated by TCRdb to about 2020). Libraries were made using PCR. Sequencing was performed on an Illumina HiSeq 4000. TCRdb trimmed public reads at Q25 via fastp, called clones via MiXCR and kept in-frame beta chains. For this sample the table gives approximately 32,000 clones, of which around a third were detected only once. The biggest ten clones account for about 16% of the sample. No patient had received any treatment before thyroid surgery. The sample comprised tumor tissue. The receptor set was obtained from a female donor with papillary thyroid cancer or a benign thyroid nodule (not recorded which). Some clones in this sample may be carry-over from other donors' samples.

This clone has only one observation. The chain has TRBV7-3 and TRBJ2-1; perhaps TRBD2 as D (7 bases). Germline assignment: CDR1 SGHTA and CDR2 FQGTGA. The CDR3 sequence is 14 residues long. Trimming took 2 bases from V and 7 from J, leaving 12 bases between them. The CDR3 spells CASSLRGARNEQFF. In DNA, the CDR3 is TGTGCCAGCAGCTTACGGGGGGCGCGTAATGAGCAGTTCTTC.

The chain recombines TRBV5-4 with TRBJ1-1; D remains ambiguous. Germline values: CDR1 SGHNT, CDR2 YYREEE (reference sequence). This CDR3 is built from 13 residues. With 2 bases removed from V and 0 bases from J, the gap between germline ends came to 5 bases. The CDR3 loop reads CASSFGMNTEAFF. DNA for the CDR3: TGTGCCAGCAGCTTCGGGATGAACACTGAAGCTTTCTTT.

The chain couples TRBV28 to TRBJ2-7, with D hard to call. Trimming left V 3 bases short and J 3 bases short, with 6 bases between. The CDR3 totals 12 residues. Germline V gives CDR1 MDHEN, CDR2 SYDVKM. Written as DNA, the CDR3 is TGTGCCAGCAGTTTTACTTTCTACGAGCAGTACTTC. Amino acid sequence: CASSFTFYEQYF.

This clone showed up just a few times. V usage is TRBV6-1 and J usage is TRBJ1-4; D is ambiguous. Germline CDR1 MNHNS, CDR2 SASEGT. V shed 2 bases and J shed 6 bases, with 10 bases lying between them. This CDR3 has 14 amino acids. DNA for the CDR3: TGTGCCAGCAGTGAATACAACGGGCATGAAAAACTGTTTTTT. Its translation is CASSEYNGHEKLFF.

The chain uses TRBV7-7 and TRBJ2-5; D unclear. With 11 bases removed from V and 0 bases from J, the gap between germline ends came to 22 bases. Germline CDR1 is SSHAT and CDR2 is FNYEAQ (reference sequence). The CDR3 sequence is 16 residues long. The CDR3 coding sequence is TGTGCCCTGGGGAAGGGTTCGTTATCCTACCAAGAGACCCAGTACTTC. Amino acids: CALGKGSLSYQETQYF.

In its sample, this clone was seen many times. The chain is built from TRBV20-1 and TRBJ2-5, with TRBD2 as a possible D gene (6 bases). The V gene lost 0 bases and the J gene lost 5 bases, with 13 bases spanning the gap. Germline values: CDR1 DFQATT, CDR2 SNEGSKA (reference sequence). This CDR3 region has 14 residues. The CDR3 nucleotides read TGCAGTGCTAGAGATTTGGGGGAGGTGGAGACCCAGTACTTC. Translating gives CSARDLGEVETQYF.

The chain has TRBV4-1 and TRBJ2-5; tentatively, D is TRBD1 or TRBD2 (6 bases each). Germline V gene lookup returns CDR1 MGHRA and CDR2 YSYEKL. The CDR3 loop spans 16 amino acids. V was cut by 4 bases and J by 2 bases, with 17 bases left in between. The CDR3 is CASSRLSGGGQETQYF. For the CDR3, the DNA is TGCGCCAGCAGCCGACTGAGCGGAGGGGGGCAAGAGACCCAGTACTTC.

The chain has TRBV7-8 and TRBJ2-2; D ambiguous. Looked up from germline, CDR1 is SGHVS and CDR2 is FQNEAQ. Trimming shortened V by 4 bases and J by 0 bases, and 9 bases separated the two germline ends. The CDR3 is 15 residues long. In DNA, the CDR3 is TGTGCCAGCAGCTACCAGCGATCGAACACCGGGGAGCTGTTTTTT. Its protein product is CASSYQRSNTGELFF.

This clone was observed a few times. The chain couples TRBV27 to TRBJ2-1; tentatively, D is TRBD2 (6 bases). V shed 3 bases and J shed 2 bases, with 8 bases lying between them. Germline V CDR1 and CDR2: MNHEY, SMNVEV (reference sequence). This CDR3 comprises 14 residues. In DNA form, the CDR3 reads TGTGCCAGCAGTTTTACGGGAGCCTACAATGAGCAGTTCTTC. Encoded protein: CASSFTGAYNEQFF.

The J gene is TRBJ2-7, the V gene TRBV20-1, with 8 nucleotides matching TRBD2. CDR1 is DFQATT and CDR2 is SNEGSKA in the germline V gene (reference sequence). The ends lost 8 bases at V and 0 bases at J; junction bases unmatched: 6. CDR3 length: 13 amino acids. CDR3 DNA: TGCAGTTCTTCTAGCGGGCTCTCCTACGAGCAGTACTTC. Translating gives CSSSSGLSYEQYF.

This clone was counted only a few times. The rearrangement uses TRBV6-1 and TRBJ2-7, with 11 nucleotides matching TRBD1. From germline, CDR1 is MNHNS and CDR2 SASEGT. The CDR3 totals 14 residues. With V trimmed by 5 bases and J by 4 bases, 4 bases remained unmatched. This CDR3 reads CASSSGTGGYEQYF. CDR3 DNA sequence: TGTGCCAGCAGTTCCGGGACAGGGGGATACGAGCAGTACTTC.

This clone was observed a few times. The chain recombines TRBV2 with TRBJ1-6, with TRBD1 matching over 7 bases. Germline V lookup: CDR1 SNHLY, CDR2 FYNNEI. The CDR3 covers 13 residues. V shed 9 bases, J shed 4 bases, and the junction held 3 bases outside the gene matches. CDR3 DNA: TGTGCCAGTGGGACAGATTATAATTCACCCCTCCACTTT. Its protein product is CASGTDYNSPLHF.

J is TRBJ2-3 and V is TRBV7-2, with TRBD2 identical over 8 bases. This CDR3 is built from 19 residues. Trimming cost V 3 bases and J 0 bases; bases outside gene matches: 14. Looked up from germline, CDR1 is SGHTA and CDR2 is FQGNSA. CDR3 residues: CASSFGRAGALTSTDTQYF. The CDR3 nucleotides read TGTGCCAGCAGCTTCGGGAGAGCGGGAGCACTTACTAGCACAGATACGCAGTATTTT.

In this sample, this clone turned up once. The chain recombines TRBV5-1 with TRBJ2-7; 9 nucleotides line up with TRBD2. J was trimmed by 0 bases and V by 5 bases; bases with no gene match: 9. The CDR3 runs 16 residues. The germline CDR1 and CDR2 sequences are SGHRS and YFSETQ. CDR3 coding DNA: TGCGCCAGCAGGGGAGGCAGCGGGGGGTACTCCTACGAGCAGTACTTC. Protein: CASRGGSGGYSYEQYF.

This clone was counted only a few times. V and J are TRBV6-5 and TRBJ2-1, with TRBD2 matching 11 bases. The V segment lost 2 bases and the J segment 7 bases; nucleotides outside the gene matches: 7. The CDR3 spans 16 residues. Germline V gives CDR1 MNHEY, CDR2 SVGAGI. CDR3 residues: CASSYIATSGKNEQFF. The CDR3 bases are TGTGCCAGCAGTTACATAGCGACTAGCGGGAAGAATGAGCAGTTCTTC.

In its sample, this clone was seen a few times. V and J are TRBV15 and TRBJ2-7, with 11 bases matching TRBD1. Trimming took 0 bases from V and 3 from J; bases not matched to a gene: 7. CDR1 and CDR2 (germline): LNHNV, YYDKDF (reference sequence). The CDR3 sequence is 17 residues long. For the CDR3, the DNA is TGTGCCACCAGCAGAGATTCACCGGGACAGGGGGTCTACGAGCAGTACTTC. Protein product: CATSRDSPGQGVYEQYF.

The table lists this clone with a few counts. V usage is TRBV6-2 or TRBV6-3 and J usage is TRBJ1-6, with unresolved D. Trimming took 0 bases from V and 9 from J, leaving 12 bases between them. Germline V gives CDR1 MNHEY, CDR2 SVGEGT. This CDR3 is 15 amino acids long. The CDR3 loop reads CASSYSIVRPSPLHF. The CDR3 coding sequence is TGTGCCAGCAGTTACTCGATCGTCAGGCCTTCACCCCTCCACTTT.

This chain connects TRBV10-3 to TRBJ2-1; 7 bases map to TRBD2. Germline CDR1 reads ENHRY; CDR2 reads SYGVKD. Trimming took 4 bases from V and 2 from J; bases not matched to a gene: 5. The CDR3 contains 15 residues. The CDR3 is CAISAREGTYNEQFF. The CDR3, as DNA: TGTGCCATCAGTGCAAGGGAGGGAACCTACAATGAGCAGTTCTTC.

This chain uses TRBV18 with TRBJ2-5, with D possibly called TRBD1 or TRBD2 (5 bases each). The CDR3 consists of 14 residues. Germline V gene sequence: CDR1 KGHSH, CDR2 LQKENI. The V end was cut by 5 bases, the J end by 1 base, with 11 bases between. In DNA form, the CDR3 reads TGTGCCAGCTCAGCAGGGACGGCCCAAGAGACCCAGTACTTC. Translating gives CASSAGTAQETQYF.

The chain recombines TRBV11-2 with TRBJ2-1; perhaps TRBD2 as D (6 bases). Trimming cost V 6 bases and J 3 bases, with 6 bases left between them. The CDR3 is 12 amino acids. Germline V gene data show CDR1 as SGHAT and CDR2 as FQNNGV. The DNA for the CDR3 is TGTGCCAGCAGGCGGGACTACAATGAGCAGTTCTTC. Residues: CASRRDYNEQFF. The variable domain in full, with the rest retrieved from reference TRBV11-2 and TRBJ2-1, is EAGVAQSPRYKIIEKRQSVAFWCNPISGHATLYWYQQILGQGPKLLIQFQNNGVVDDSQLPKDRFSAERLKGVDSTLKIQPAKLEDSAVYLCASRRDYNEQFFGPGTRLTVL.

The V gene is TRBV4-2, the J gene TRBJ1-1; TRBD1 is a possible D gene (6 bases). Trimming removed 4 bases from V and 1 base from J, with 25 bases in between. Germline assignment: CDR1 LGHNA and CDR2 YNFKEQ. There are 19 residues in the CDR3. The CDR3 DNA is TGTGCCAGCAGCCTGATTGGGGCCGGCAGGGGACGAGGGAACACTGAAGCTTTCTTT. It translates to CASSLIGAGRGRGNTEAFF.

The chain employs TRBV28 and TRBJ1-2; 8 nucleotides line up with TRBD1. CDR1 is MDHEN and CDR2 is SYDVKM in the germline V gene. V lost 5 bases, J lost 8 bases, and 4 bases stayed unmatched. There are 12 residues in the CDR3. The CDR3 is CASSRQGLGYTF. CDR3 in DNA: TGTGCCAGCAGTCGACAGGGGCTCGGCTACACCTTC.

This clone has more than one count but fewer than ten. Distinct nucleotide sequences in the sample also encode this CDR3. The DNA of the CDR3 is TGCGCCAGCAGTGACTCGAGGTACACTGAAGCTTTCTTT. The encoded protein is CASSDSRYTEAFF. The chain is built from TRBV10-1 and TRBJ1-1; the D is unclear. With 3 bases removed from V and 3 bases from J, the gap between germline ends came to 8 bases. The CDR3 consists of 13 residues. Germline-derived CDR1 and CDR2 are WNHNN and SYGVQD (reference sequence).

In its sample, this clone was seen a few times. This chain links TRBV20-1 with TRBJ2-1; TRBD2 matches 8 bases. The V gene's germline CDR1 is DFQATT and CDR2 SNEGSKA (reference sequence). The length of the CDR3 is 15 residues. Trimming took 3 bases from V and 4 from J; bases not matched to a gene: 8. This chain's CDR3 is CSASIVASGYNEQFF. The CDR3 bases are TGCAGTGCTAGTATCGTGGCTAGCGGGTACAATGAGCAGTTCTTC.

This chain uses TRBV18 with TRBJ2-3; D gene unclear. The CDR3 has 11 residues. Trimming took off 3 bases at V and 4 bases at J, with 2 bases between the two ends. From germline, CDR1 is KGHSH and CDR2 LQKENI. The CDR3 loop reads CASSPADTQYF. CDR3 in DNA: TGTGCCAGCTCACCGGCAGATACGCAGTATTTT.

This clone has just a few counts. The chain employs TRBV12-3 or TRBV12-4 and TRBJ2-2, with 10 bases aligning to TRBD1. Germline trimming cut 3 bases from V and 2 bases from J; bases unmatched to any gene: 15. This CDR3 has 20 amino acids. This chain's CDR3 is CASSFYPGQGPGINTGELFF. CDR3 in DNA: TGTGCCAGCAGTTTTTATCCGGGACAGGGGCCCGGTATCAACACCGGGGAGCTGTTTTTT.

This chain links TRBV3-1 with TRBJ1-5; 8 bases fit TRBD1. Germline loops: CDR1 LGHDT, CDR2 YNNKEL (reference sequence). Trimming at V came to 4 bases and at J to 2 bases, leaving 4 bases not matched to a gene. The CDR3 extends over 15 amino acids. The CDR3 reads CASSLGQGGNQPQHF. For the CDR3, the DNA is TGTGCCAGCAGCCTCGGACAGGGCGGCAATCAGCCCCAGCATTTT.

V and J are TRBV27 and TRBJ2-1; 10 nucleotides agree with TRBD2. The CDR3 runs to 15 residues. Germline CDR1 is MNHEY and CDR2 is SMNVEV (reference sequence). After removal of 6 bases from V and 4 bases from J, the junction contained 6 bases not matched to a gene. As DNA, the CDR3 is TGTGCCAGCAGACCTGAAGCGGGAGGGTACAATGAGCAGTTCTTC. Its protein is CASRPEAGGYNEQFF.

Sample share makes this clone large. The chain joins TRBV11-2 to TRBJ1-1; the D gene is possibly TRBD1 (6 bases). Trimming removed 0 bases at V and 0 bases at J, with 14 bases between. In germline, CDR1 is SGHAT, CDR2 FQNNGV. This CDR3 comprises 17 residues. CDR3: CASSLDPPRGLNTEAFF. CDR3 bases: TGTGCCAGCAGCTTAGATCCCCCCAGGGGACTGAACACTGAAGCTTTCTTT.

This chain uses TRBV2 with TRBJ1-2; a possible D gene is TRBD1 (5 bases). With 3 bases removed from V and 1 base from J, the gap between germline ends came to 9 bases. Looked up from germline, CDR1 is SNHLY and CDR2 is FYNNEI. The CDR3 runs to 14 residues. The CDR3: CASSEVTDNYGYTF. The CDR3 DNA reads as TGTGCCAGCAGTGAGGTGACAGATAACTATGGCTACACCTTC.